Here is one TCR beta chain with its context. The data were taken from a study of beta chain features in type 1 diabetes. V shed 0 bases and J 0 bases; nucleotides not matched to a gene: 2. Per the germline V gene, CDR1 is LGHNA and CDR2 is YSLEER. The CDR3 runs to 15 residues. Investigators reverse transcribed all isolated RNA, so they sequenced expressed TCRB transcripts. The method was immunoSEQ multiplex PCR; TCRdb's version includes in-frame clones alone and lacks a portion of them. The sample has more than 300,000 clones; less than 10% are singletons. The V gene is TRBV4-3, the J gene TRBJ2-7; TRBD2 matches 7 bases. The source of this sequence is a young woman in good health. Material: central memory CD4+ T cells from blood. The CDR3 region is CASSQDRGDSYEQYF. The CDR3 DNA sequence: TGCGCCAGCAGCCAAGATCGGGGGGACTCCTACGAGCAGTACTTC.